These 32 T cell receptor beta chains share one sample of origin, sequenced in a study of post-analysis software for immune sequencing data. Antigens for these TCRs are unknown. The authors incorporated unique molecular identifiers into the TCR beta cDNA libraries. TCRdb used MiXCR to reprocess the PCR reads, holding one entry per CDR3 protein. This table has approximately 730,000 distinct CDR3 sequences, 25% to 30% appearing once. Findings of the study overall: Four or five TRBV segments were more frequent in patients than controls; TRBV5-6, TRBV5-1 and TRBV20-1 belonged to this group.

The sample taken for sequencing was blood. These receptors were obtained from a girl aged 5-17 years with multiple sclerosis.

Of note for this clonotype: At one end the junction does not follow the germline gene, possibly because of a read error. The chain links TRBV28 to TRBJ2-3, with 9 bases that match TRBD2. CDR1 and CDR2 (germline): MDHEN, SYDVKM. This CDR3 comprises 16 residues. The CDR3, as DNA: TGTGCCAGCAATCAGATAGCGGGGGTGGGGACAGATACGCGGTATTTT. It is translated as CASNQIAGVGTDTRYF.

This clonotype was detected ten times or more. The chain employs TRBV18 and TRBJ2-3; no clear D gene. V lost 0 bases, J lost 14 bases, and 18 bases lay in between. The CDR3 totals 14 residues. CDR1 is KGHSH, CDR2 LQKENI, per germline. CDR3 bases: TGTGCCAGCTCACCACCCCTGGGAAGGGTTTATGGGTATTTT. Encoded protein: CASSPPLGRVYGYF.

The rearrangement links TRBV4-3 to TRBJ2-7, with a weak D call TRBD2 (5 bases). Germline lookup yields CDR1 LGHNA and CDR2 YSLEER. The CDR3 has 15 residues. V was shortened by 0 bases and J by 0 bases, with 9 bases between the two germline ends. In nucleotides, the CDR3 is TGCGCCAGCAGCCAAGATCTGGCGGGCTCCTACGAGCAGTACTTC. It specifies CASSQDLAGSYEQYF.

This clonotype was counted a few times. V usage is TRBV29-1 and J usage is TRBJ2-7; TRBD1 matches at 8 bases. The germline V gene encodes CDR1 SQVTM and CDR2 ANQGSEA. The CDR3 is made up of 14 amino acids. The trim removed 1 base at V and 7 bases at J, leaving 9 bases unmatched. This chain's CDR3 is CSVEGTGGSGEQYF. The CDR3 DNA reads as TGCAGCGTTGAAGGTACAGGGGGGTCTGGGGAGCAGTACTTC.

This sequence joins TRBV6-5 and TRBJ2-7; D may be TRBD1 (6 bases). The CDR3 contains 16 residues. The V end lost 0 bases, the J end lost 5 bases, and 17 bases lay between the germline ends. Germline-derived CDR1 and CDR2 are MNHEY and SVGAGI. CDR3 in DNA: TGTGCCAGCAGTTACTCTCTCGGGTGGGCAGGGGACGAGCAGTACTTC. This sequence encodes CASSYSLGWAGDEQYF.

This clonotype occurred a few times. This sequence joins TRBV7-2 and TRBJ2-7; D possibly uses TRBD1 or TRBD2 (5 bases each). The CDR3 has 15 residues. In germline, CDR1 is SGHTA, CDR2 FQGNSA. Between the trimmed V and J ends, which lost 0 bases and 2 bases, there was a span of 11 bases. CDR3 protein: CASSLASGLPYEQYF. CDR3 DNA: TGTGCCAGCAGCTTAGCATCGGGGCTCCCCTACGAGCAGTACTTC.

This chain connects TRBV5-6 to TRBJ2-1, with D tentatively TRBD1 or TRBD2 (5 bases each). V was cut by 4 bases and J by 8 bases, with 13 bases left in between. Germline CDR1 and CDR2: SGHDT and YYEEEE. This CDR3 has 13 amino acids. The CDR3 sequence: CASSPDGAYEQFF. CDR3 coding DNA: TGTGCCAGCAGCCCTGACGGGGCATATGAGCAGTTCTTC.

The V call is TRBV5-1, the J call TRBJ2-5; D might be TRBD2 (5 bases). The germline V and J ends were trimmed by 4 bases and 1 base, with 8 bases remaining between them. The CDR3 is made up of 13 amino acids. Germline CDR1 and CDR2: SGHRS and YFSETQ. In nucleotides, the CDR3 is TGCGCCAGCAGCATTGGACTCCAAGAGACCCAGTACTTC. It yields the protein CASSIGLQETQYF.

The DNA for the CDR3 is TGCGCCAGCAGCTCAGGGACAGGTCTTCGGGAGACCCAGTACTTC. Protein sequence: CASSSGTGLRETQYF. The chain joins TRBV5-1 to TRBJ2-7; 8 bases match TRBD1. The last part of the DNA fits TRBJ2-5 better; the J call may be wrong. The CDR3 is 15 amino acids. Germline loops: CDR1 SGHRS, CDR2 YFSETQ.

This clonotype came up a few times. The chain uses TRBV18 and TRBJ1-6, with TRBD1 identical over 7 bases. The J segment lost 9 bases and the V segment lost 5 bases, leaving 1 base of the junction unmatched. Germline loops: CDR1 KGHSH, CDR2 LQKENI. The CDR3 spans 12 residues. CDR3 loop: CASSDRASPLHF. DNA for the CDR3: TGTGCCAGCTCAGACAGGGCTTCACCCCTCCACTTT.

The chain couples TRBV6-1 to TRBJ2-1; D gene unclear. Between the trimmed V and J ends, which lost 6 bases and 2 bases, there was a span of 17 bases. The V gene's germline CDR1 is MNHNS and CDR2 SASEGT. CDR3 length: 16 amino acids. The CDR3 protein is CASRSGRHEAYNEQFF. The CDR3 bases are TGTGCCAGCAGATCCGGAAGACACGAAGCCTACAATGAGCAGTTCTTC.

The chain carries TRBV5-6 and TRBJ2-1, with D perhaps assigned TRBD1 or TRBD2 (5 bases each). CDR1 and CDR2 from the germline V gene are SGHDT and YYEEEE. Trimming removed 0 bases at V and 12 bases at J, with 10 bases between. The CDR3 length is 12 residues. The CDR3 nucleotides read TGTGCCAGCAGCTTGGTAGGGGAGTCGCAGTTCTTC. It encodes CASSLVGESQFF. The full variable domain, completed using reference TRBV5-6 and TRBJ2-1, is DAGVTQSPTHLIKTRGQQVTLRCSPKSGHDTVSWYQQALGQGPQFIFQYYEEEERQRGNFPDRFSGHQFPNYSSELNVNALLLGDSALYLCASSLVGESQFFGPGTRLTVL.

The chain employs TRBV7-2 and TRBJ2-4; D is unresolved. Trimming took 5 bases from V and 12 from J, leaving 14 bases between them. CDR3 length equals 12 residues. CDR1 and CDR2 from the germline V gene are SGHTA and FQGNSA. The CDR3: CASSDQTYSQYF. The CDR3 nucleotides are TGTGCCAGCAGCGACCAGACTTACTCTCAGTACTTC.

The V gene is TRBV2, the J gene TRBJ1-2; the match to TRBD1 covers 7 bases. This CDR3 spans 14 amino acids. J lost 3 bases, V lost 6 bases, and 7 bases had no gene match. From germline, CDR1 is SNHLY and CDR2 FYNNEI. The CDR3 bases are TGTGCCAGCAGGGACAGGTCTTTTGACTATGGCTACACCTTC. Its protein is CASRDRSFDYGYTF.

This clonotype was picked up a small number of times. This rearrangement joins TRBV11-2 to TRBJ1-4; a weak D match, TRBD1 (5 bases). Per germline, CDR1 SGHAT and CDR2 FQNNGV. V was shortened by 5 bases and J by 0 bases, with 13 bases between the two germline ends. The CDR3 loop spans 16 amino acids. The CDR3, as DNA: TGTGCCAGCAGCCCAGTCCAGGGCTCAACTAATGAAAAACTGTTTTTT. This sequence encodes CASSPVQGSTNEKLFF.

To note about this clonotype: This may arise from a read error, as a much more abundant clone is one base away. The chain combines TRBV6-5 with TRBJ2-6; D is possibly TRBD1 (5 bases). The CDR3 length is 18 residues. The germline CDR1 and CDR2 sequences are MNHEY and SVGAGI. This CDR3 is CASSSSQGMAPGTNVLTF. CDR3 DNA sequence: TGTGCCAGCAGTTCATCCCAGGGTATGGCCCCTGGGACCAACGTCCTGACTTTC.

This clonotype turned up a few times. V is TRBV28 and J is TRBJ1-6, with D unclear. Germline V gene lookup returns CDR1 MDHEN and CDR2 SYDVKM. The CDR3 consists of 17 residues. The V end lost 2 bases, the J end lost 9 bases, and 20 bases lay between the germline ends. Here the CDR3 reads CASSLLARGRRGSPLHF. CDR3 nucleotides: TGTGCCAGCAGTTTACTCGCTCGTGGCAGACGTGGTTCACCCCTCCACTTT.

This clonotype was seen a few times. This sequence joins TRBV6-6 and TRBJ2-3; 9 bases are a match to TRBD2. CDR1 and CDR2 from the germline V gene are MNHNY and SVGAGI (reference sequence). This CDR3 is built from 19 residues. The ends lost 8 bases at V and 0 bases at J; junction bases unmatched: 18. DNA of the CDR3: TGTGCCAGCGGTCCCTTATTAGCGGGAGAGCCGGGGAGCACAGATACGCAGTATTTT. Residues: CASGPLLAGEPGSTDTQYF.

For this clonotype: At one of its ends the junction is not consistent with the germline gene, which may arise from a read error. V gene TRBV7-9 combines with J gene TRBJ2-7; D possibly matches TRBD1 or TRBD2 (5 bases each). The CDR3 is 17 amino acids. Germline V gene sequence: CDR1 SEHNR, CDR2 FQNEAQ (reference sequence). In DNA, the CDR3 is TGTACCAGCAGCGGCCCCGGTCCAGGGCGGCTTCCCTACGAGCAGTACTTC. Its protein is CTSSGPGPGRLPYEQYF.

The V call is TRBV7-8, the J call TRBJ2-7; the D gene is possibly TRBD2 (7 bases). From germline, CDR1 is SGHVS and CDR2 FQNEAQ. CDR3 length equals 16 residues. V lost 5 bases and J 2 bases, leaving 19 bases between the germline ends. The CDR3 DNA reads TGTGCCAGCAGCCCCACACTCGGGGGGCATGCCTACGAGCAGTACTTC. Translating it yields CASSPTLGGHAYEQYF.

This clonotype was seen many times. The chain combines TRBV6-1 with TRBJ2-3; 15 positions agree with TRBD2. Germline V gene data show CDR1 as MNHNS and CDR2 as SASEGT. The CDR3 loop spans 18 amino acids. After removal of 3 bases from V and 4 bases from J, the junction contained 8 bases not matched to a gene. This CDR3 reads CASSDRTSGRARADTQYF. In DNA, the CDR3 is TGTGCCAGCAGTGATCGGACTAGCGGGAGGGCTCGCGCAGATACGCAGTATTTT.

CDR3 coding DNA: TGTGCCACCAGTGACCCACTAGCGTACCCGTACAATGAGCAGTACTTC. The encoded protein is CATSDPLAYPYNEQYF. V usage is TRBV24-1 and J usage is TRBJ2-5, with 7 bases that match TRBD2. V lost 4 bases to trimming and J lost 11 bases; unmatched junction nucleotides: 18. Germline CDR1 is KGHDR and CDR2 is SFDVKD. The CDR3 extends over 16 amino acids.

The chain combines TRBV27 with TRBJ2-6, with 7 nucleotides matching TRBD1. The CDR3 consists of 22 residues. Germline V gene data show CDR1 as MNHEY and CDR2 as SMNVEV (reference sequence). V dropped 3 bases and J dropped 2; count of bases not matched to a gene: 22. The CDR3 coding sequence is TGTGCCAGCAGTTTGCGTTCAATCAACCGGGACAGAAACCTCCCTGGGGCCAACGTCCTGACTTTC. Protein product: CASSLRSINRDRNLPGANVLTF.

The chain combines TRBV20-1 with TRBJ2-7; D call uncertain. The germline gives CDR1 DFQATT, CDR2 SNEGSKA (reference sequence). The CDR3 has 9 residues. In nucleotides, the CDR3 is TGCAGGACAACAAACGAGCAGTACTTC. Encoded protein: CRTTNEQYF.

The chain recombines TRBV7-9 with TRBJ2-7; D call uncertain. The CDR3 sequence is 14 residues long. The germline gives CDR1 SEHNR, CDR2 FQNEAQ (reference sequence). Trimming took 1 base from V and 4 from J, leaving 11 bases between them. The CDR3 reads CASSLGFGAYEQYF. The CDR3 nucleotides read TGTGCCAGCAGCTTAGGTTTCGGAGCATACGAGCAGTACTTC.

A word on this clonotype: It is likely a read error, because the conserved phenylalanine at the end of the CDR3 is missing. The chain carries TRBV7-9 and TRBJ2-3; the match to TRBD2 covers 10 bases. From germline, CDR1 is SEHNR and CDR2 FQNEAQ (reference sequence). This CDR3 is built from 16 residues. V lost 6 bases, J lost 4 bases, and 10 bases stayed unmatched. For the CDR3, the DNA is TGTGCCAGCAGGGGCACCGGGACTAGCGATCCAGATACGCAGTATTTG. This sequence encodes CASRGTGTSDPDTQYL.

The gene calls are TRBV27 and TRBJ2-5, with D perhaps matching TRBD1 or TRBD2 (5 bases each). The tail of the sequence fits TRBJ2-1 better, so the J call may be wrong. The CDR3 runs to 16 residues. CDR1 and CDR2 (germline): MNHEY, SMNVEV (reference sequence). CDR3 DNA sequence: TGTGCCAGCAGTCCCGCGATGGGGGACCACCAAGAGACCCAGTTCTTC. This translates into CASSPAMGDHQETQFF.

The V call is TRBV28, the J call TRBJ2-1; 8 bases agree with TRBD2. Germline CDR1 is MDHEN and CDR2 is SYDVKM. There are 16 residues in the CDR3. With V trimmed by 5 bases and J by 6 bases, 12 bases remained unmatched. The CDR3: CASSRRGGGNRNEQFF. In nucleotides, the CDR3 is TGTGCCAGCAGTCGTCGGGGGGGAGGGAATCGCAATGAGCAGTTCTTC.

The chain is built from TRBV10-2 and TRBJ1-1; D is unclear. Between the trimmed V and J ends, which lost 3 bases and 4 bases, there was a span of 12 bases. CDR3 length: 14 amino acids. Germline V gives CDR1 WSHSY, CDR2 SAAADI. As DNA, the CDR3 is TGCGCCAGCAGTGATGCGGACCACGGCACTGAAGCTTTCTTT. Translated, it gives CASSDADHGTEAFF.

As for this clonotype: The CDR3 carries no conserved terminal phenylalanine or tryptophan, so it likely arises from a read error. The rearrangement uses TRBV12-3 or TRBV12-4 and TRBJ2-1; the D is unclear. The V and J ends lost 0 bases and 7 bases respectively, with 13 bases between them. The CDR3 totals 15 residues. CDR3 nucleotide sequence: TGTGCCAGCAGTTTAGCGGGGAAACCGGTGAATGAGCAGTTCTTA. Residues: CASSLAGKPVNEQFL.

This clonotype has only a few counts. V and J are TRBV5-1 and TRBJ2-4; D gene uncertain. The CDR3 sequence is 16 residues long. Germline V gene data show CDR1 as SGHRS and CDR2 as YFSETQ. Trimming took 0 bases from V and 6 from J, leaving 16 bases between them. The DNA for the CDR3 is TGCGCCAGCAGCTTGGCTTCGGATCCCTCCTCAAACATTCAGTACTTC. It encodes CASSLASDPSSNIQYF.

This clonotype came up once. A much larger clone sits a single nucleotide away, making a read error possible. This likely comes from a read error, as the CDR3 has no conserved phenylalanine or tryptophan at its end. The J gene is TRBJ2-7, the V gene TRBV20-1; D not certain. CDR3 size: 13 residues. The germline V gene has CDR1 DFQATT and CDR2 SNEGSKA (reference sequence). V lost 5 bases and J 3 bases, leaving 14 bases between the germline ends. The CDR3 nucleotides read TGCAGTGCTCGTGACCCAAATAGCTACGAGCAGTACTGC. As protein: CSARDPNSYEQYC.